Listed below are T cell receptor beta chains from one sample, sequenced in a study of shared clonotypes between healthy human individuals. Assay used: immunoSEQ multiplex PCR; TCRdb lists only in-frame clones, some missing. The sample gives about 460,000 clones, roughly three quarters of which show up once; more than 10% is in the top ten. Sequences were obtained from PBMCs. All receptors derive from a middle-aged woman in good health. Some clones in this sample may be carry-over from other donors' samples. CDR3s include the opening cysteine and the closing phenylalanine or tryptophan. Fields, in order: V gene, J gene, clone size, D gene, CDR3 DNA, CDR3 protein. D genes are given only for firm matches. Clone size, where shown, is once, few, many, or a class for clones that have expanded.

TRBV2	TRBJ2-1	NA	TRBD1	TGTGCCAGCAAAACAGGGGGCCTAGGTGCCTACAATGAGCAGTTCTTC	CASKTGGLGAYNEQFF
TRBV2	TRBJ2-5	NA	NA	TGTGCCAGCAGCGGGACGCGGGAGACCCAGTACTTC	CASSGTRETQYF
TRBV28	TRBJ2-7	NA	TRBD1	TGTGCCAGCAGCCCATCCCCGGGACAGGGCTACGAGCAGTACTTC	CASSPSPGQGYEQYF
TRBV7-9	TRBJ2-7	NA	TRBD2	TGTGCCAGCAGCCTAGGACTAGCGGGAGTGGTCGAGCAGTACTTC	CASSLGLAGVVEQYF
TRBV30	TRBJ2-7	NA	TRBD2	TGTGCCTGGAATCGGGGGGAGTCCCTCTACGAGCAGTACTTC	CAWNRGESLYEQYF
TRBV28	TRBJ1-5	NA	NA	TGTGCCAGCAGCTCTCGGACCTACAAAAGAGGGGATAGCAATCAGCCCCAGCATTTT	CASSSRTYKRGDSNQPQHF
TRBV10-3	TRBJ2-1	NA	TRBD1	TGTGCCATCAGCGCCTCCGGGACAGACAATGAGCAGTTCTTC	CAISASGTDNEQFF
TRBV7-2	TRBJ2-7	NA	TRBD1	TGTGCCAGCAGCTTAGGATACAGGGGCTACGAGCAGTACTTC	CASSLGYRGYEQYF
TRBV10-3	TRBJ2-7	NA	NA	TGTGCCATCAGTGAGTCGATAGGGAGGGGGCTCCCCTCCTACGAGCAGTACTTC	CAISESIGRGLPSYEQYF
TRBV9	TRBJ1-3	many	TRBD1	TGTGCCAGCAGCGTAGGGACAGGGGCCGGAAACACCATATATTTT	CASSVGTGAGNTIYF
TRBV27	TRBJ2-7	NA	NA	TGTGCCAGCAGTTTGAGCCTGGACAGTTCCTACGAGCAGTACTTC	CASSLSLDSSYEQYF
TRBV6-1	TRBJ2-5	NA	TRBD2	TGTGCCAGCAGTGAACTAGCGGGGCGAGAGACCCAGTACTTC	CASSELAGRETQYF
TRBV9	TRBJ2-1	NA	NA	TGTGCCAGCAGCCCCGGTGGGGGCTCCTACAATGAGCAGTTCTTC	CASSPGGGSYNEQFF
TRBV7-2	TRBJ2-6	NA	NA	TGTGCCAGCAGCTTAATTGGGTCTGGGGCCAACGTCCTGACTTTC	CASSLIGSGANVLTF
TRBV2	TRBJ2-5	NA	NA	TGTGCCAGCAGGGCACAGCAAGAGACCCAGTACTTC	CASRAQQETQYF
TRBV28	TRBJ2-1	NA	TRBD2	TGTGCCAGCAGCTCGGGACTAGCGGGAGTAAATGAGCAGTTCTTC	CASSSGLAGVNEQFF
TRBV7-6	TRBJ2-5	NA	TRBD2	TGTGCCAGCAGCTCGCGTCTTCGCGGGAGAGCCCCCGAGACCCAGTACTTC	CASSSRLRGRAPETQYF
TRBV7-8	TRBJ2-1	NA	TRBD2	TGTGCCAGCAGCTTGACTAGCGGGACCTACAATGAGCAGTTCTTC	CASSLTSGTYNEQFF
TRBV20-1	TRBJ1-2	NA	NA	TGCAGTGCCCAGGGTCCGGGTGGCTACACCTTC	CSAQGPGGYTF
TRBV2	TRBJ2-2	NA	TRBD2	TGTGCCAGCAGTGAAACGACTAGCGGCACCGGGGAGCTGTTTTTT	CASSETTSGTGELFF
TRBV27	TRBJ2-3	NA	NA	TGTGCCAGCAGTTTGGAGGGGAAGAGGGCGCAGTATTTT	CASSLEGKRAQYF
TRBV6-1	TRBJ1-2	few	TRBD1	TGTGCCAGCAGTGGGACAGGGGGCTATGGCTACACCTTC	CASSGTGGYGYTF
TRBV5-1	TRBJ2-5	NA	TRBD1	TGCGCCAGCAGCCCATCTCCGGGACAGCAAGAGACCCAGTACTTC	CASSPSPGQQETQYF